This T cell receptor (beta chain) is drawn from a study of neurological immune-mediated disorders. There are many counts of this clonotype. TCRdb reanalysed the 5' RACE reads using MiXCR and keeps one entry per CDR3 protein. The sample has 75,000 to 80,000 distinct CDR3 sequences, approximately 5% seen once. The ends were cut back, 2 bases at V and 3 bases at J, with 10 bases in the middle. Germline CDR1 MDHEN, CDR2 SYDVKM. The CDR3 consists of 14 residues. Sequencing used PBMCs. V and J are TRBV28 and TRBJ1-1; TRBD1 is a possible D gene (5 bases). The clonotype was recovered from a woman in her thirties with multiple sclerosis. In nucleotides, the CDR3 is TGTGCCAGCAGTTTAGGGGCGTTGTACACTGAAGCTTTCTTT. It yields the protein CASSLGALYTEAFF. The variable domain in full, with the rest retrieved from reference TRBV28 and TRBJ1-1, is DVKVTQSSRYLVKRTGEKVFLECVQDMDHENMFWYRQDPGLGLRLIYFSYDVKMKEKGDIPEGYSVSREKKERFSLILESASTNQTSMYLCASSLGALYTEAFFGQGTRLTVV.